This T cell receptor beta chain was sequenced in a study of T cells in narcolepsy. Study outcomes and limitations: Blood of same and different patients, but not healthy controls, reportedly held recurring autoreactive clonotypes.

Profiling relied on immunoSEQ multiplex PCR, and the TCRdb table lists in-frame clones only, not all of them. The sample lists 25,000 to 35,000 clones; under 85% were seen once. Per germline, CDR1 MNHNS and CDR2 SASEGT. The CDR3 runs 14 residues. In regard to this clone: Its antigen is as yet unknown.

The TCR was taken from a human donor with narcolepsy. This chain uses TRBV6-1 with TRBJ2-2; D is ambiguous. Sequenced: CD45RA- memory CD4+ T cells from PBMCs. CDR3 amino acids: CVSTTTHKTGELFF. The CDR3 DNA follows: TGTGTCAGTACGACAACGCATAAAACCGGGGAGCTGTTTTTT.